The 23 T cell receptor beta chains below come from one sample, sequenced in a study of PD-L1 blockade in urothelial cancer. Only in-frame clones appear in the TCRdb table, and some are missing; sequencing was by immunoSEQ multiplex PCR. The sample has approximately 100,000 clones; approximately 86% are singletons. The starting material was PBMCs, obtained around atezolizumab (anti-PD-L1) treatment. The receptors stem from a man aged 50-59 years with urothelial cancer.

V is TRBV10-2 and J is TRBJ2-7, with a weak D call TRBD1 (6 bases). There are 14 residues in the CDR3. Between the trimmed V and J ends, which lost 6 bases and 2 bases, there was a span of 14 bases. Germline CDR1 WSHSY, CDR2 SAAADI. CDR3 coding DNA: TGCGCCAGCAGAGAGACAGGCCTAACCTACGAGCAGTACTTC. Protein sequence: CASRETGLTYEQYF.

The chain has TRBV9 and TRBJ2-4, with a possible D match to TRBD1 (7 bases). Germline CDR1 is SGDLS and CDR2 is YYNGEE. The CDR3 totals 17 residues. V was clipped by 3 bases and J by 1 base, with 17 bases between them. CDR3 amino acids: CASSEDDRAGAKNIQYF. The CDR3 nucleotides are TGTGCCAGCAGCGAGGACGACAGGGCGGGGGCCAAAAACATTCAGTACTTC.

The V and J genes are TRBV9 and TRBJ1-4; the D gene is possibly TRBD1 (6 bases). This CDR3 is 14 amino acids long. V lost 3 bases to trimming and J lost 1 base, with 7 bases between them. Germline loops: CDR1 SGDLS, CDR2 YYNGEE. The CDR3: CASSEGQTNEKLFF. The CDR3 DNA sequence: TGTGCCAGCAGCGAGGGACAAACTAATGAAAAACTGTTTTTT.

V gene TRBV5-5 combines with J gene TRBJ2-2, with a tentative D call TRBD2 (6 bases). The CDR3 is 20 amino acids. The V gene's germline CDR1 is SGHKS and CDR2 YYEKEE (reference sequence). Trimming stripped 0 bases from V and 2 bases from J, with 23 bases between. This chain's CDR3 is CASSLAVSGLPRGNTGELFF. The CDR3 bases are TGTGCCAGCAGCTTGGCCGTCTCGGGACTGCCACGGGGTAACACCGGGGAGCTGTTTTTT. The full variable domain, its missing parts supplied by reference TRBV5-5 and TRBJ2-2, is DAGVTQSPTHLIKTRGQQVTLRCSPISGHKSVSWYQQVLGQGPQFIFQYYEKEERGRGNFPDRFSARQFPNYSSELNVNALLLGDSALYLCASSLAVSGLPRGNTGELFFGEGSRLTVL.

Points on this clone: This sample also contains other DNA sequences that code for the same CDR3. The chain is built from TRBV30 and TRBJ2-2; TRBD1 matches at 7 bases. Losses at the gene ends were 6 bases for V and 4 bases for J; bases not matched to a gene: 14. The CDR3 is made up of 16 amino acids. From germline, CDR1 is GTSNPN and CDR2 SVGIG (reference sequence). DNA for the CDR3: TGTGCCTGCAGCAGGAAGGACAGGCACGTCACCGGGGAGCTGTTTTTT. This translates into CACSRKDRHVTGELFF.

This chain links TRBV10-3 with TRBJ2-3; D possibly corresponds to TRBD2 (5 bases). Germline-derived CDR1 and CDR2 are ENHRY and SYGVKD. The CDR3 spans 16 residues. V dropped 3 bases and J dropped 2 bases, with 15 bases sitting between them. The CDR3 DNA reads TGTGCCATCAGTGAAGTCGGGGAACTGCTCACAGATACGCAGTATTTT. The encoded protein is CAISEVGELLTDTQYF.

This chain links TRBV11-3 with TRBJ2-1, with D perhaps matching TRBD2 (5 bases). V dropped 1 base and J dropped 10 bases, with 14 bases sitting between them. The CDR3 runs to 14 residues. Germline assignment: CDR1 SGHNT and CDR2 YENEEA. CDR3 in amino acids: CASSLGLERREQFF. Written as DNA, the CDR3 is TGTGCCAGCAGCTTAGGCCTGGAGAGGAGGGAGCAGTTCTTC.

This rearrangement joins TRBV10-2 to TRBJ2-1, with 13 bases identical to TRBD2. The germline V gene has CDR1 WSHSY and CDR2 SAAADI. This CDR3 comprises 15 residues. V lost 8 bases to trimming and J lost 6 bases; unmatched junction nucleotides: 7. CDR3: CASSRGLAGVNEQFF. The CDR3 DNA follows: TGCGCCAGCTCGAGAGGACTAGCGGGAGTCAATGAGCAGTTCTTC.

This chain joins TRBV9 and TRBJ1-6; 7 nucleotides align to TRBD1. The CDR3 sequence is 15 residues long. Unmatched junction bases numbered 4, after V lost 0 bases and J lost 7 bases. Germline V gene sequence: CDR1 SGDLS, CDR2 YYNGEE. CDR3 in amino acids: CASSVGVGGNSPLHF. In DNA, the CDR3 is TGTGCCAGCAGCGTAGGCGTAGGGGGCAATTCACCCCTCCACTTT.

The chain combines TRBV5-1 with TRBJ2-4; TRBD2 agrees at 9 bases. V trimming: 0 bases; J trimming: 5 bases; junction bases outside the gene matches: 0. The germline V gene encodes CDR1 SGHRS and CDR2 YFSETQ. The CDR3 totals 14 residues. As DNA, the CDR3 is TGCGCCAGCAGCTTGGGACTAGCGGAAAACATTCAGTACTTC. Amino acids: CASSLGLAENIQYF.

V and J are TRBV18 and TRBJ2-1; the match to TRBD2 covers 8 bases. Germline V gives CDR1 KGHSH, CDR2 LQKENI. V shed 0 bases, J shed 2 bases, and the junction held 6 bases outside the gene matches. This CDR3 is 17 amino acids long. CDR3 in DNA: TGTGCCAGCTCACCACCATTAAGCGGGAGAGCCTACAATGAGCAGTTCTTC. Its translation: CASSPPLSGRAYNEQFF.

There are a few counts of this clone. The J gene is TRBJ2-5, the V gene TRBV5-1; the D gene is possibly TRBD1 (6 bases). This CDR3 contains 13 residues. Per germline, CDR1 SGHRS and CDR2 YFSETQ. Deletions cut 3 bases from V and 3 bases from J, with 9 bases between. Here the CDR3 DNA reads TGCGCCAGCAGCTCCGGGACAAAAGAGACCCAGTACTTC. Its translation is CASSSGTKETQYF.

CDR3 region: CASRPDRGGYGYTF. The CDR3 coding sequence is TGTGCCAGCAGACCAGACAGGGGAGGATATGGCTACACCTTC. This sequence joins TRBV6-5 and TRBJ1-2; 8 bases are shared with TRBD1. This CDR3 is built from 14 residues. V shed 6 bases, J shed 5 bases, and the junction held 8 bases outside the gene matches. CDR1 is MNHEY, CDR2 SVGAGI, per germline.

This clone was seen only once. This chain connects TRBV28 to TRBJ2-5; TRBD1 agrees at 7 bases. This CDR3 has 14 amino acids. Germline assignment: CDR1 MDHEN and CDR2 SYDVKM. V gave up 5 bases and J gave up 1 base; unmatched junction bases: 4. The CDR3 here is CASSRDRVQETQYF. The CDR3 bases are TGTGCCAGCAGTCGAGACAGGGTCCAAGAGACCCAGTACTTC. Based on the CDR3 plus reference TRBV28 and TRBJ2-5, the full variable domain is DVKVTQSSRYLVKRTGEKVFLECVQDMDHENMFWYRQDPGLGLRLIYFSYDVKMKEKGDIPEGYSVSREKKERFSLILESASTNQTSMYLCASSRDRVQETQYFGPGTRLLVL.

This chain joins TRBV25-1 and TRBJ2-7, with TRBD1 as a possible D gene (6 bases). There are 16 residues in the CDR3. The V gene lost 1 base and the J gene lost 0 bases, with 13 bases spanning the gap. Germline V CDR1 and CDR2: MGHDK, SYGVNS. DNA for the CDR3: TGTGCCAGCAGTGAATCTGGGGGCCCCAGCTCCTACGAGCAGTACTTC. Translating gives CASSESGGPSSYEQYF.

V and J are TRBV5-1 and TRBJ1-1; D gene uncertain. Looked up from germline, CDR1 is SGHRS and CDR2 is YFSETQ. Trimming took off 6 bases at V and 1 base at J, with 10 bases between the two ends. The length of the CDR3 is 13 residues. The DNA for the CDR3 is TGCGCCAGCAATGAGCTCTCGAACACTGAAGCTTTCTTT. This encodes CASNELSNTEAFF. The whole variable domain, filled in from reference TRBV5-1 and TRBJ1-1, reads KAGVTQTPRYLIKTRGQQVTLSCSPISGHRSVSWYQQTPGQGLQFLFEYFSETQRNKGNFPGRFSGRQFSNSRSEMNVSTLELGDSALYLCASNELSNTEAFFGQGTRLTVV.

V usage is TRBV7-8 and J usage is TRBJ2-7; 9 nucleotides line up with TRBD2. Losses at the gene ends were 2 bases for V and 3 bases for J; bases not matched to a gene: 11. The CDR3 is 17 residues long. The germline gives CDR1 SGHVS, CDR2 FQNEAQ. CDR3 nucleotides: TGTGCCAGCAGCTTACGGTCTAGCGGGACAGCGATCTACGAGCAGTACTTC. Protein product: CASSLRSSGTAIYEQYF.

The chain links TRBV7-3 to TRBJ2-7; 12 nucleotides agree with TRBD2. Germline lookup yields CDR1 SGHTA and CDR2 FQGTGA. Trimming at V came to 1 base and at J to 5 bases, leaving 9 bases not matched to a gene. The CDR3 loop spans 17 amino acids. The CDR3 is CASSLIFSGLAGHEQYF. The CDR3 DNA is TGTGCCAGCAGCTTAATCTTTTCGGGACTAGCGGGCCACGAGCAGTACTTC.

The V and J genes are TRBV6-1 and TRBJ2-1; 8 bases map to TRBD2. Trimming at V came to 8 bases and at J to 9 bases, leaving 15 bases not matched to a gene. The germline V gene encodes CDR1 MNHNS and CDR2 SASEGT. The CDR3 spans 15 residues. The CDR3 is CASGYGRAQAAEQFF. CDR3 DNA sequence: TGTGCCAGCGGGTACGGGAGGGCCCAAGCTGCTGAGCAGTTCTTC.

This clone has a handful of counts. This chain uses TRBV7-9 with TRBJ1-1; no clear D. The germline V gene has CDR1 SEHNR and CDR2 FQNEAQ (reference sequence). V gave up 6 bases and J gave up 5 bases, with 7 bases separating them. The CDR3 totals 11 residues. The CDR3 DNA reads as TGTGCCAGCAGGACATGGACTGAAGCTTTCTTT. Translating it yields CASRTWTEAFF.

The chain uses TRBV7-8 and TRBJ2-1, with D perhaps TRBD2 (6 bases). Germline-derived CDR1 and CDR2 are SGHVS and FQNEAQ. CDR3 length: 12 amino acids. The V gene lost 8 bases and the J gene lost 10 bases, with 15 bases spanning the gap. CDR3 DNA sequence: TGTGCCAGCGGCATAGCGGCATCCGAGCAGTTCTTC. Translating it yields CASGIAASEQFF.

The chain employs TRBV11-2 and TRBJ2-7; D ambiguous. Trimming shortened V by 5 bases and J by 3 bases, and 14 bases separated the two germline ends. The CDR3 has 14 residues. Per the germline V gene, CDR1 is SGHAT and CDR2 is FQNNGV. The CDR3 here is CASSGATSDYEQYF. The CDR3 bases are TGTGCCAGCAGCGGAGCGACCAGTGACTACGAGCAGTACTTC.

This chain links TRBV28 with TRBJ2-1; the D gene is possibly TRBD2 (7 bases). The V and J ends lost 7 bases and 8 bases respectively, with 18 bases between them. Germline CDR1 MDHEN, CDR2 SYDVKM. The length of the CDR3 is 14 residues. The CDR3 is CASTIRGGGDEQFF. Written as DNA, the CDR3 is TGTGCCAGCACTATTAGGGGAGGGGGGGATGAGCAGTTCTTC.